The rows below give T cell receptor beta chains drawn from one sample of a study of shared clonotypes between healthy human individuals. Libraries were prepared by immunoSEQ multiplex PCR; TCRdb keeps only in-frame clonotypes and omits some of them. The table has more than 2,000,000 clones, approximately 93% seen once; the top ten hold 0.39%. Sequencing used naive CD4+ T cells from PBMCs. These receptors came from a man aged 18 to 29 in good health. Some clones in this sample may be carry-over from other donors' samples. Each CDR3 is given with its conserved first and last residue. D genes are given only for firm matches. A row's size may be missing; if present it is once, few, many or a size class.

abundance,d_gene,j_gene,v_gene,CDR3aa,CDR3nt
.,.,TRBJ1-3,TRBV9,CASSVGKGPPGNTIYF,TGTGCCAGCAGCGTAGGTAAGGGGCCGCCTGGAAACACCATATATTTT
.,.,TRBJ1-2,TRBV19,CASSIKNGYTF,TGTGCCAGTAGTATAAAAAATGGCTACACCTTC
.,.,TRBJ2-7,TRBV28,CAAAPGGPGEQYF,TGTGCCGCCGCCCCGGGGGGCCCTGGGGAGCAGTACTTC
.,TRBD2,TRBJ2-1,TRBV29-1,CSVAGRAYNEQFF,TGCAGCGTTGCCGGGAGGGCGTACAATGAGCAGTTCTTC
.,TRBD1,TRBJ2-5,TRBV18,CASSISGDSQETQYF,TGTGCCAGCTCTATATCCGGGGACAGCCAAGAGACCCAGTACTTC
once,.,TRBJ2-7,TRBV28,CASSEAGPKDF,TGTGCCAGCAGTGAAGCAGGCCCTAAGGACTTC
.,TRBD1,TRBJ2-1,TRBV5-1,CASSADTGGTYNEQFF,TGCGCCAGCAGCGCCGATACAGGGGGCACCTACAATGAGCAGTTCTTC
once,.,TRBJ2-2,TRBV15,CATSRDYTGAENTGELFF,TGTGCCACCAGCAGAGATTACACGGGAGCGGAGAACACCGGGGAGCTGTTTTTT
.,.,TRBJ2-7,TRBV14,CASSSRGGRGYEQYF,TGTGCCAGCAGCTCAAGGGGGGGACGGGGCTACGAGCAGTACTTC
.,.,TRBJ2-1,TRBV4-1,CASSQGLRDSYNEQFF,TGCGCCAGCAGCCAAGGCCTCCGGGACTCCTACAATGAGCAGTTCTTC
.,.,TRBJ2-1,TRBV10-3,CAISVGSPSYNEQFF,TGTGCCATCAGTGTTGGTAGCCCCTCCTACAATGAGCAGTTCTTC
few,.,TRBJ1-1,TRBV28,CASSLGFEAFF,TGTGCCAGCAGTCTGGGTTTTGAAGCTTTCTTT
.,.,TRBJ1-2,TRBV5-6,CASSPGTGGGYTF,TGTGCCAGCAGCCCCGGGACGGGAGGAGGCTACACCTTC